This T cell receptor (beta chain) stems from a study of neoadjuvant nivolumab and ipilimumab in lung cancer. Assay: immunoSEQ multiplex PCR; the TCRdb copy retains only in-frame clones and omits some. Of approximately 30,000 clones in the sample, just over 90% were seen once. Study results and limitations: TCR clonality did not significantly correlate with pathologic tumor regression. TCR richness and clonality were higher in tumors than adjacent uninvolved lung. From pretherapy to surgery, tumor richness and clonality rose with dual therapy. Blood richness before therapy tracked richness in tumors resected after neoadjuvant therapy.

The germline CDR1 and CDR2 sequences are SNHLY and FYNNEI. The CDR3 is 14 amino acids. The V gene lost 6 bases and the J gene lost 6 bases, with 15 bases spanning the gap. Concerning this clone: Its antigen is as yet unknown.

The sequencing used peripheral blood, collected after neoadjuvant nivolumab, alone or with ipilimumab, at or shortly before surgery. The receptor comes from an adult with non-small cell lung cancer. V is TRBV2 and J is TRBJ2-4; a possible D gene is TRBD1 (6 bases). The CDR3 is CASSVLDSGNIQYF. The CDR3 nucleotides read TGTGCCAGCAGCGTCCTGGACAGTGGAAACATTCAGTACTTC.